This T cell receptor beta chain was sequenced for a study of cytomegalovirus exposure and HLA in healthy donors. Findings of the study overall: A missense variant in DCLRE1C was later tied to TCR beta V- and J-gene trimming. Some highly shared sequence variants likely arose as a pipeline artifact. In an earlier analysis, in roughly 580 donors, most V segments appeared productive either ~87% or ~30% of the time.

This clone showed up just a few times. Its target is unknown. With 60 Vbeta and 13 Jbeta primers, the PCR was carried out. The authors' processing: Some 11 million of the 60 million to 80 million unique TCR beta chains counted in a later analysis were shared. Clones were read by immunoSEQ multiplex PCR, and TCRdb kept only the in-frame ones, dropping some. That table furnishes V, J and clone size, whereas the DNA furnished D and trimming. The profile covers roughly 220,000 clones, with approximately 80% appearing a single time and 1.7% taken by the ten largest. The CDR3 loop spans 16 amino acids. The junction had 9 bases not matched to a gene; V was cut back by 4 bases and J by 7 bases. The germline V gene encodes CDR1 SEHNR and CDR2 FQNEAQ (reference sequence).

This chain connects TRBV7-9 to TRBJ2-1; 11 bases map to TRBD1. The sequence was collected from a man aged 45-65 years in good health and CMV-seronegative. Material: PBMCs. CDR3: CASSSPGTGGGNEQFF. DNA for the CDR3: TGTGCCAGCAGCTCCCCGGGGACAGGGGGGGGAAATGAGCAGTTCTTC.